This TCR beta chain stems from a study of shared clonotypes between healthy human individuals. TCRdb's table, derived via immunoSEQ multiplex PCR, lists solely in-frame clones and lacks some. The table has approximately 480,000 clones, 60% to 80% seen once. This clone was picked up one time. This receptor was taken from a woman between 40 and 50 years old in good health. Some clones in this sample may be carry-over from other donors' samples. The source material was PBMCs.

The CDR3 coding sequence is TGTGCCAGCAGTTTATCGGTCAACTTGAACACCGGGGAGCTGTTTTTT. This codes for CASSLSVNLNTGELFF. The genes are TRBV27 and TRBJ2-2; D is undetermined. The germline V and J ends were trimmed by 0 bases and 1 base, with 9 bases remaining between them. The germline V gene encodes CDR1 MNHEY and CDR2 SMNVEV (reference sequence). There are 16 residues in the CDR3.